The rows below give T cell receptor beta chains drawn from one sample of a study of OX40 agonist ivuxolimab in advanced cancers. Method: immunoSEQ multiplex PCR; TCRdb's copy keeps in-frame clones and lacks some. The sample includes 50,000 or so clones, around nine tenths seen only once; the top ten take about 3%. Specimen: CD4+ or CD8+ T cells sorted from blood, collected in a trial of the OX40 agonist ivuxolimab. The source is an adult with an advanced solid tumor such as melanoma, head and neck, liver or kidney cancer. CDR3s include the opening cysteine and the closing phenylalanine or tryptophan. A D gene is named only where the DNA matches it firmly. Rows may omit the clone size; those that give it use once, few, many or a size class.

D	size	V	J	DNA	CDR3
.	.	TRBV4-2	TRBJ2-5	TGTGCCAGCAGCCAAGACTATCTCCAGGTTCAAGAGACCCAGTACTTC	CASSQDYLQVQETQYF
.	.	TRBV5-5	TRBJ1-2	TGTGCCAGCAGCTTACAGGCATCGGGCTATGGCTACACCTTC	CASSLQASGYGYTF
TRBD1	once	TRBV19	TRBJ1-5	TGTGCCAGTAGTCCCCGAAGGGGGCGCAATCAGCCCCAGCATTTT	CASSPRRGRNQPQHF
TRBD2	once	TRBV11-3	TRBJ2-2	TGTGCCAGCAGCCCCTCGGGAGGGAGTGACACCGGGGAGCTGTTTTTT	CASSPSGGSDTGELFF
.	few	TRBV5-4	TRBJ2-3	TGTGCCACCCGGGCTTCCGCCACAGATACGCAGTATTTT	CATRASATDTQYF
.	.	TRBV29-1	TRBJ2-3	TGCAGCGTTGAAGGGGGAGGAAGCACAGATACGCAGTATTTT	CSVEGGGSTDTQYF
TRBD1	.	TRBV18	TRBJ1-1	TGTGCCAGCTCATCAGAGGGGGCGACTGAAGCTTTCTTT	CASSSEGATEAFF
.	once	TRBV28	TRBJ2-7	TGTGCCAGCAGTTTAGTAACAGACTTGACCCACGAGCAGTACTTC	CASSLVTDLTHEQYF
.	.	TRBV28	TRBJ2-2	TGTGCCAGCAATCCGTGGGGGTCGAACACCGGGGAGCTGTTTTTT	CASNPWGSNTGELFF
TRBD1	.	TRBV30	TRBJ1-4	TGTGCCTCAGGACAGGGAAGTGAAAAACTGTTTTTT	CASGQGSEKLFF
.	once	TRBV9	TRBJ2-1	TGTGCCAGCAGCGTAGCAGGTAACTCTGACAATGAGCAGTTCTTC	CASSVAGNSDNEQFF
.	.	TRBV11-2	TRBJ2-3	TGTGCCAGCAGCTTGCGACGTGGGGCAGTTAGTACAGATACGCAGTATTTT	CASSLRRGAVSTDTQYF
.	.	TRBV2	TRBJ1-5	TGTGCCAGCAGTTCCGGGGAACGCAGGGGTAGCCAGCCCCAGCATTTT	CASSSGERRGSQPQHF
TRBD2	.	TRBV2	TRBJ2-1	TGTGCCAGTAGGCGGGAGTCCGAGCAGTTCTTC	CASRRESEQFF
.	.	TRBV6-6	TRBJ2-7	TGTGCCAGCAGTTACGGGTACACGTCCTACGAGCAGTACTTC	CASSYGYTSYEQYF
.	.	TRBV18	TRBJ2-7	TGTGCCAGCTCAGCAACAGGGACCTCCTACGAGCAGTACTTC	CASSATGTSYEQYF
.	.	TRBV11-2	TRBJ1-1	TGTGCCAGCAGCTTGGTAAGAGCCATGAACACTGAAGCTTTCTTT	CASSLVRAMNTEAFF
.	.	TRBV27	TRBJ2-1	TGTGCCAGCAGTTTCAATCCCGACAGTCTGCAGTTCTTC	CASSFNPDSLQFF
TRBD1	.	TRBV11-2	TRBJ1-2	TGTGCCAGCAGCTTAGGGACAGGGGCCTTTGGCTACACCTTC	CASSLGTGAFGYTF
.	.	TRBV6-5	TRBJ2-7	TGTGCCAGCAGTGACGGAGGGGTGGCCCACGAGCAGTACTTC	CASSDGGVAHEQYF
.	.	TRBV6-6	TRBJ1-1	TGTGCCAGCAGCTACGGTGGGGTATCCGCTGAAGCTTTCTTT	CASSYGGVSAEAFF
TRBD1	.	TRBV27	TRBJ2-5	TGTGCCAGCAGTTCTCGACAGGGTGCCCAGTACTTC	CASSSRQGAQYF
.	few	TRBV19	TRBJ2-6	TGTGCCAGTGGAACTGGGGCCAACGTCCTGACTTTC	CASGTGANVLTF
TRBD2	.	TRBV7-9	TRBJ2-7	TGTGCCAGCAGCATTAGCACTAGCGGGGGCTACGAGCAGTACTTC	CASSISTSGGYEQYF
.	.	TRBV28	TRBJ2-5	TGTGCCAGCAGCCGTACCGGGACCCGTTTAGGGGAGACCCAGTACTTC	CASSRTGTRLGETQYF
.	.	TRBV29-1	TRBJ2-1	TGCAGCGCGTCTGAGGATTACAATGAGCAGTTCTTC	CSASEDYNEQFF
.	.	TRBV18	TRBJ2-7	TGTGCCAGCTCACCCACGGGTTACGAGCAGTACTTC	CASSPTGYEQYF
.	.	TRBV28	TRBJ2-1	TGTGCCACTACAAAATCCGTAGCGGAAGGAAACAATGAGCAGTTCTTC	CATTKSVAEGNNEQFF
TRBD2	.	TRBV19	TRBJ2-1	TGTGCCAGTAGTCAAGGGACTAGCGGGGTTAACCAGTTCTTC	CASSQGTSGVNQFF
TRBD2	.	TRBV5-1	TRBJ2-1	TGCGCCAGCAGCGGGGGACTAGCGGGAAAAGGTGAGCAGTTCTTC	CASSGGLAGKGEQFF
.	.	TRBV11-3	TRBJ2-1	TGTGCCAGCAGCTTAGGCGGGACCCGCCCTGAGCAGTTCTTC	CASSLGGTRPEQFF
.	once	TRBV2	TRBJ1-2	TGTGCCAGCAGCACAGGGAACAGATATGGCTACACCTTC	CASSTGNRYGYTF
.	.	TRBV7-9	TRBJ2-7	TGTGCCAGCAGCCCCAATTACGAGCAGTACTTC	CASSPNYEQYF